The source of this T cell receptor beta chain is a study of blood T cell repertoires in COVID-19. Study-wide background: Both acute and convalescent COVID-19 samples were obtained from the United States, Italy and Spain. Sources were T cells, B-cell-depleted T cells, or PBMCs; the material itself was cDNA or gDNA.

Those enrolled, adults aged roughly 18 to 100 years, came from fewer than 25 US areas. The CDR3 consists of 16 residues. Germline trimming cut 4 bases from V and 6 bases from J; bases unmatched to any gene: 12. Germline V gives CDR1 SGHDN, CDR2 FVKESK. The authors' processing: Scientists estimated how many nucleated cells there were by amplifying reference gene primers. TCRdb's table, derived via immunoSEQ multiplex PCR, lists solely in-frame clones and lacks some. V, J and clone size were drawn from that table, and D and trimming were deduced from the DNA. The sample yields some 270,000 clones, 85% to 90% seen once.

The sequenced sample was PBMCs or T cells enriched from blood (not recorded which). This receptor was taken from a woman aged 25 to 39 with acute COVID-19. This chain connects TRBV14 to TRBJ2-1, with 7 bases matching TRBD1. The CDR3 bases are TGTGCCAGCAGCCCGTCGACAGGGAGACCCTCCAATGAGCAGTTCTTC. Its translation: CASSPSTGRPSNEQFF.